The 2 T cell receptor beta chains reported below all come from one sample, sequenced in a study of beta chain features in type 1 diabetes. The entirety of the isolated RNA underwent reverse transcription, so expressed TCRB transcripts were sequenced. The method was immunoSEQ multiplex PCR; TCRdb's version includes in-frame clones alone and lacks a portion of them. The profile shows under 300,000 clones, roughly 8% of them singletons. The specimen sequenced was central memory CD4+ T cells from blood. The source of these receptors is a woman in her late teens or twenties in good health.

V gene TRBV7-9 combines with J gene TRBJ1-1, with 10 bases matching TRBD1. The CDR3 is made up of 14 amino acids. CDR1 SEHNR and CDR2 FQNEAQ come from the germline V gene (reference sequence). V lost 6 bases, J lost 4 bases, and 5 bases stayed unmatched. CDR3 DNA sequence: TGTGCCAGCAGGGGCTGGGACAGGGGCACTGAAGCTTTCTTT. It specifies CASRGWDRGTEAFF. The complete variable domain, with remaining parts taken from reference TRBV7-9 and TRBJ1-1, reads DTGVSQNPRHKITKRGQNVTFRCDPISEHNRLYWYRQTLGQGPEFLTYFQNEAQLEKSRLLSDRFSAERPKGSFSTLEIQRTEQGDSAMYLCASRGWDRGTEAFFGQGTRLTVV.

This clone was seen only a few times. V usage is TRBV2 and J usage is TRBJ2-5, with TRBD1 as a possible D gene (5 bases). This CDR3 is built from 15 residues. V was clipped by 0 bases and J by 6 bases, with 14 bases between them. Germline V gene lookup returns CDR1 SNHLY and CDR2 FYNNEI. CDR3 sequence: CASSEARSGMQTQYF. The CDR3 bases are TGTGCCAGCAGTGAAGCGAGGTCAGGGATGCAGACCCAGTACTTC.